This T cell receptor (beta chain) emerged from a study of blood T cell repertoires in COVID-19. Study context: COVID-19 samples, acute and convalescent, were from the United States, Italy and Spain. PBMCs, B-cell-depleted T cells, or T cells were the source of the cDNA or gDNA that made up the material.

Germline assignment: CDR1 SGHNT and CDR2 YENEEA. The CDR3 runs 18 residues. Trimming removed 0 bases at V and 1 base at J, with 18 bases between. This clone came up once. In the original processing: Nucleated cell number was recorded as an estimate derived from reference gene primer amplification. Data came from immunoSEQ multiplex PCR; TCRdb stores just in-frame clones and leaves some out. From that table come the V and J calls and clone size; the DNA was used to work out D and trimming. The table shows about 83,000 clones, with roughly 80% occurring only once. The material sequenced was peripheral blood. The chain is built from TRBV11-3 and TRBJ1-2; D not resolved. This sequence was found in a woman of 80 years or more with acute or convalescent COVID-19. The CDR3 nucleotides are TGTGCCAGCAGCTTAGATCGCAACCCCGACGACTTTAACTATGGCTACACCTTC. As protein: CASSLDRNPDDFNYGYTF.